This T cell receptor (beta chain) was recorded in a study of blood T cell repertoires in COVID-19 (dated by TCRdb to about 2020). For context, the study as a whole: Samples covering the acute and convalescent phases of COVID-19 were provided by collaborators in the United States, Italy and Spain. The prospective study material was composed of cDNA or gDNA derived from T cells, B-cell-depleted T cells, or PBMCs. The dataset comprised deeply sampled blood TCRbeta repertoires from subjects exposed to, actively infected with, or recovered from COVID-19. The repertoires were made available in a free public database intended to serve as a resource for research on the immune response to SARS-CoV-2. The samples were drawn from two sources: the first 160 participants of the ongoing ImmuneRACE study, and approximately 1,300 subjects contributed by 6 global collaborators. A de-identified subject ID, COVID-19 status, age in years and sex were almost always included in the sample metadata. HLA class I and class II types, where available, came from metadata supplied by the sample provider rather than from assay-based typing. On the study overall, not on this receptor specifically: How much clinical and demographic metadata was included differed by source and by participant, and the metadata was provided uncurated.

Whole blood was collected in K2EDTA tubes by collaborating institutions according to the institutions' own protocols. Collaborator samples were shipped for TCRbeta analysis as frozen whole blood, isolated PBMCs, or DNA extracted from either sample type. The immunoSEQ Assay, a bias-controlled multiplex PCR, was used to amplify TCRbeta CDR3 regions from genomic DNA. In the source study's methods: The number of nucleated cells in each sample was estimated from the amplification of reference gene primers within the assay. To quantify the absolute abundance of each unique TCRbeta CDR3 rearrangement, sequence reads were collapsed and filtered. For each sample, productive Simpson clonality was calculated as the square root of Simpson's diversity index over productive rearrangements. The clones in this table, taken by TCRdb from immuneACCESS, are in-frame only. Not every clone is retained; where verified, under half of the shortfall comes from an unresolved V gene, and the cause of the rest is unknown. From that table come the V and J calls and clone size; the DNA was used to work out D and trimming. The sample includes 120,000 to 150,000 clones, with approximately 79% observed a single time. The ten largest clonotypes hold about 8.6% of the sample.

Turning to this clone: What this receptor recognizes is not known. No much larger clonotype is one base removed from it; base qualities were not supplied.

The CDR3 runs 15 amino acids, cysteine and phenylalanine included. Of the read, only the CDR3 DNA is kept; its 45 bases are in frame from base 1. The germline V gene gives CDR1 as SGHVS and CDR2 as FQNEAQ. Trimming removed 5 bases from V and 0 bases from J, leaving 13 bases between the germline ends. Sequencing used peripheral blood. Recombination connected TRBV7-8 to TRBJ2-5; possibly the D gene is TRBD2, per 6 matching bases. The clonotype originates from a man in his forties or fifties with active or convalescent COVID-19. In nucleotides, the sequence is TGTGCCAGCAGCCCTCTAGCGAGTTACCAAGAGACCCAGTACTTC. Translation gives CASSPLASYQETQYF.